The entry below gives a single TCR beta chain sequence along with its context. These data belong to a study of Ad26.COV2.S vaccination and SARS-CoV-2 variants. The data were produced by immunoSEQ multiplex PCR, yet TCRdb's version contains in-frame clones alone and is incomplete. The sample shows a few hundred thousand clones, 89% of them seen only once. The treatment is: roughly 20 received Ad26.COV2.S at low or high dose, single or two shots; 5 received placebo; per-sample allocation not given. Day 63 after the first vaccine or placebo injection was the time point for sampling. The sample in question was peripheral blood, obtained in a trial of Ad26.COV2.S vaccine versus placebo. This sequence originates from a person between 18 and 65 years old who received the Ad26.COV2.S COVID-19 vaccine or a placebo.

The CDR3 here is CAWSVHNTEAFF. The CDR3, as DNA: TGTGCCTGGAGTGTACACAACACTGAAGCTTTCTTT. The rearrangement links TRBV30 to TRBJ1-1, with D hard to call. The CDR3 covers 12 residues. V was shortened by 0 bases and J by 2 bases, with 4 bases between the two germline ends. Germline V gives CDR1 GTSNPN, CDR2 SVGIG (reference sequence).